The present TCR beta chain was sequenced within a study of regulatory T cells in long-lasting Graves disease. Study information: Recently diagnosed Graves' patients had received antithyroid drugs for under 3 months.

Per the germline V gene, CDR1 is LGHNA and CDR2 is YSLEER. This CDR3 has 14 residues. V lost 0 bases and J 4 bases, leaving 9 bases between the germline ends. CDR3-region Arm-PCR and iRepertoire HTBI primers produced the TCR beta libraries. TCRdb used MiXCR to reprocess the multiplex PCR reads, holding one entry per CDR3 protein. The profile shows 350,000 to 400,000 distinct CDR3 sequences, about 14% of them singletons. Time point meaning: newly diagnosed GD, antithyroid drugs for less than 3 months. PBMCs were the source of the RNA used for TCR sequencing. Approximately 9 milliliters of peripheral blood were taken and placed in EDTA tubes. This clonotype was recorded many times. What it recognizes is unknown. Overall study findings and caveats: Persistent disease showed a preference for TRBV28, TRBJ1-2 and TRBJ2-5. New patients shared around 1,000 public clonotypes, and persistent patients shared more, with about 2,500.

The sample consisted of peripheral blood mononuclear cells (PBMCs), taken at new diagnosis, from a patient treated with antithyroid drugs. The receptor's source is a female donor with Graves disease. The chain has TRBV4-3 and TRBJ1-2; the D gene is possibly TRBD1 (6 bases). CDR3 coding DNA: TGCGCCAGCAGCCAAGAAGGGGGTAGCTATGGCTACACCTTC. It codes for CASSQEGGSYGYTF.